These 6 T cell receptor beta chains were sequenced from one sample in a study of blood T cells in healthy people across ages. PCR was performed a second time for roughly 7 to 12 cycles using a sample-barcoded 5' primer and a J-beta primer mix. Each CDR3 protein gets one entry after TCRdb re-called the 5' RACE reads with MiXCR. The sample lists 800,000 to 950,000 distinct CDR3 sequences, around 48% occurring once. Sequencing used blood. The receptors stem from a man aged 25-45 years in good health.

The chain couples TRBV4-1 to TRBJ1-6, with D possibly TRBD1 on 6 matching bases. The CDR3 length is 16 residues. Germline V gene data show CDR1 as MGHRA and CDR2 as YSYEKL. V lost 0 bases and J 2 bases, leaving 8 bases between the germline ends. The CDR3 is CASSQEDSAYNSPLHF. CDR3 DNA: TGCGCCAGCAGCCAAGAGGACAGTGCCTATAATTCACCCCTCCACTTT.

This clonotype was detected only a few times. This chain joins TRBV30 and TRBJ2-7, with a tentative D call TRBD2 (6 bases). The CDR3 extends over 13 amino acids. Germline values: CDR1 GTSNPN, CDR2 SVGIG (reference sequence). Trimming cost V 4 bases and J 2 bases, with 12 bases left between them. The CDR3 DNA reads as TGTGCCTGGACCCCGGGGGTTCCCTACGAGCAGTACTTC. This encodes CAWTPGVPYEQYF.

With regard to this clonotype: A read error may produce the germline difference seen at one junction end. V and J are TRBV11-3 and TRBJ1-6, with a possible D match to TRBD1 (5 bases). CDR1 and CDR2 (germline): SGHNT, YENEEA. This CDR3 has 15 amino acids. The CDR3 reads CAGSTSTANNSPLHF. In DNA form, the CDR3 reads TGTGCCGGCAGCACCTCGACAGCAAATAATTCACCCCTCCACTTT.

The V and J genes are TRBV28 and TRBJ2-3; D unclear. V was shortened by 8 bases and J by 2 bases, with 11 bases between the two germline ends. Looked up from germline, CDR1 is MDHEN and CDR2 is SYDVKM. The CDR3 contains 13 residues. CDR3 region: CASYLRVTDTQYF. CDR3 nucleotides: TGTGCCAGCTATCTTAGGGTCACAGATACGCAGTATTTT.

This clonotype was seen many times. The J gene is TRBJ1-1, the V gene TRBV14; D remains ambiguous. The CDR3 covers 13 residues. Trimming shortened V by 5 bases and J by 7 bases, and 14 bases separated the two germline ends. CDR1 and CDR2 (germline): SGHDN, FVKESK. CDR3 residues: CASSKVGENEAFF. CDR3 sequence (DNA): TGTGCCAGCAGCAAGGTCGGGGAAAATGAAGCTTTCTTT.

This clonotype has only one observation. The chain employs TRBV5-1 and TRBJ2-1; TRBD2 aligns across 8 bases. Germline CDR1 reads SGHRS; CDR2 reads YFSETQ. The CDR3 sequence is 15 residues long. With V trimmed by 4 bases and J by 5 bases, 8 bases remained unmatched. The CDR3 bases are TGCGCCAGCAGCGTCTTAGGCGGGGGGAACAATGAGCAGTTCTTC. It encodes CASSVLGGGNNEQFF.